What follows are 25 T cell receptor beta chains derived from one specimen sequenced in a study of shared clonotypes between healthy human individuals. This table comes from immunoSEQ multiplex PCR, and its TCRdb copy is limited to in-frame clones, with some not included. This table holds hundreds of thousands of clones, 60% to 80% found once. Specimen: memory CD4+ T cells sorted from blood. The subset denotes: CD45RA-negative fraction. The receptors derive from a young woman in good health.

The chain employs TRBV30 and TRBJ1-6; D not resolved. Trimming stripped 0 bases from V and 7 bases from J, with 16 bases between. The CDR3 runs to 16 residues. The germline gives CDR1 GTSNPN, CDR2 SVGIG (reference sequence). In DNA form, the CDR3 reads TGTGCCTGGAGTGTATCGAGGGTTGGAGGGAATTCACCCCTCCACTTT. It specifies CAWSVSRVGGNSPLHF.

This chain joins TRBV6-5 and TRBJ2-6; D is unclear. Germline V gene lookup returns CDR1 MNHEY and CDR2 SVGAGI. V lost 8 bases, J lost 0 bases, and 11 bases lay in between. This CDR3 is 15 amino acids long. CDR3 in amino acids: CASSPSLSGANVLTF. Here the CDR3 DNA reads TGTGCCAGCTCTCCCTCCCTCTCTGGGGCCAACGTCCTGACTTTC.

There are a few counts of this clone. The same CDR3 can be traced to other DNA sequences in this sample. The rearrangement uses TRBV2 and TRBJ2-1; D unclear. The CDR3 contains 11 residues. Germline lookup yields CDR1 SNHLY and CDR2 FYNNEI. V gave up 3 bases and J gave up 3 bases, with 0 bases separating them. CDR3 region: CASSDYNEQFF. In DNA, the CDR3 is TGTGCCAGCAGTGACTACAATGAGCAGTTCTTC.

The chain uses TRBV4-1 and TRBJ1-2; 7 nucleotides line up with TRBD1. CDR1 and CDR2 from the germline V gene are MGHRA and YSYEKL. CDR3 length: 16 amino acids. The V segment lost 2 bases and the J segment 4 bases; nucleotides outside the gene matches: 10. The CDR3 region is CASSQPRQGLSYGYTF. CDR3 DNA sequence: TGCGCCAGCAGCCAACCTAGACAGGGATTGAGCTATGGCTACACCTTC.

The gene calls are TRBV18 and TRBJ2-2, with D possibly TRBD2 on 6 matching bases. V lost 3 bases, J lost 8 bases, and 16 bases lay in between. Germline V gene data show CDR1 as KGHSH and CDR2 as LQKENI. CDR3 length equals 15 residues. The CDR3 is CASSPTGTPSGELFF. In DNA, the CDR3 is TGTGCCAGCTCACCTACCGGGACTCCGTCAGGGGAGCTGTTTTTT. The full variable domain, rest sourced from reference TRBV18 and TRBJ2-2, is NAGVMQNPRHLVRRRGQEARLRCSPMKGHSHVYWYRQLPEEGLKFMVYLQKENIIDESGMPKERFSAEFPKEGPSILRIQQVVRGDSAAYFCASSPTGTPSGELFFGEGSRLTVL.

The chain uses TRBV30 and TRBJ1-1, with unresolved D. Germline V gives CDR1 GTSNPN, CDR2 SVGIG (reference sequence). The CDR3 loop spans 14 amino acids. The V end was cut by 4 bases, the J end by 1 base, with 13 bases between. CDR3 sequence reads: CAWINSGRNTEAFF. The DNA for the CDR3 is TGTGCCTGGATCAACTCAGGCAGGAACACTGAAGCTTTCTTT.

This clone has just one count. V and J are TRBV4-2 and TRBJ1-5, with 7 nucleotides matching TRBD1. The germline V gene has CDR1 LGHNA and CDR2 YNFKEQ. Germline trimming cut 2 bases from V and 4 bases from J; bases unmatched to any gene: 8. The CDR3 runs to 16 residues. CDR3 sequence reads: CASSQWPQGRNQPQHF. The CDR3 nucleotides read TGTGCCAGCAGCCAATGGCCACAGGGGAGAAATCAGCCCCAGCATTTT.

The chain uses TRBV28 and TRBJ2-2; 8 bases fit TRBD2. The V and J ends lost 5 bases and 6 bases, in that order; junction bases with no gene match: 14. The CDR3 is made up of 17 amino acids. Germline V gene lookup returns CDR1 MDHEN and CDR2 SYDVKM. The CDR3 spells CASSSPLEREYAGELFF. The CDR3 nucleotides are TGTGCCAGCAGTAGCCCGTTGGAGCGGGAGTACGCCGGGGAGCTGTTTTTT.

The sample holds many counts of this clone. The chain recombines TRBV10-3 with TRBJ2-3; 8 bases are shared with TRBD1. Germline loops: CDR1 ENHRY, CDR2 SYGVKD. This CDR3 has 21 amino acids. V trimming: 3 bases; J trimming: 3 bases; junction bases outside the gene matches: 23. CDR3 DNA: TGTGCCATCAGTGATGCCAAGGGACACAGGGGGACCGGTGGGTCTACAGATACGCAGTATTTT. Protein product: CAISDAKGHRGTGGSTDTQYF.

This chain joins TRBV18 and TRBJ2-3, with TRBD2 as a possible D gene (7 bases). With 2 bases removed from V and 5 bases from J, the gap between germline ends came to 29 bases. Germline CDR1 is KGHSH and CDR2 is LQKENI. CDR3 length equals 20 residues. For the CDR3, the DNA is TGTGCCAGCTCACCAGGAGCGAGTGAGAACAGAGGACTAGGGGGAGATACGCAGTATTTT. Translation: CASSPGASENRGLGGDTQYF.

V usage is TRBV5-6 and J usage is TRBJ2-1; TRBD2 agrees at 11 bases. Trimming took 2 bases from V and 10 from J; bases not matched to a gene: 5. CDR3 length: 14 residues. The germline gives CDR1 SGHDT, CDR2 YYEEEE. In nucleotides, the CDR3 is TGTGCCAGCAGCTTTGGACTAGCGGGCGCCGAGCAGTTCTTC. Translating it yields CASSFGLAGAEQFF. The full variable domain, in which reference TRBV5-6 and TRBJ2-1 provide the parts outside the CDR3, is DAGVTQSPTHLIKTRGQQVTLRCSPKSGHDTVSWYQQALGQGPQFIFQYYEEEERQRGNFPDRFSGHQFPNYSSELNVNALLLGDSALYLCASSFGLAGAEQFFGPGTRLTVL.

This rearrangement joins TRBV27 to TRBJ1-1; possibly TRBD1 for D (6 bases). Trimming removed 6 bases from V and 7 bases from J, with 18 bases in between. The CDR3 has 14 amino acids. From germline, CDR1 is MNHEY and CDR2 SMNVEV (reference sequence). This chain's CDR3 is CASRTGPSDSEAFF. The CDR3 coding sequence is TGTGCCAGCAGAACCGGACCTTCGGACAGTGAAGCTTTCTTT.

This chain links TRBV6-5 with TRBJ1-2; maybe TRBD1 (6 bases). The CDR3 extends over 14 amino acids. Between the trimmed V and J ends, which lost 5 bases and 8 bases, there was a span of 18 bases. Germline CDR1 MNHEY, CDR2 SVGAGI. Here the CDR3 DNA reads TGTGCCAGCAGTCCACAGGGAGAGGTTAGCGGCTACACCTTC. It yields the protein CASSPQGEVSGYTF.

This clone was recorded many times. This sequence joins TRBV19 and TRBJ2-1, with 9 bases lining up with TRBD1. V shed 6 bases and J 3 bases; nucleotides not matched to a gene: 3. Germline V gene lookup returns CDR1 LNHDA and CDR2 SQIVND (reference sequence). The CDR3 contains 14 residues. CDR3: CASRKGQGYNEQFF. DNA for the CDR3: TGTGCCAGTAGGAAGGGACAGGGCTACAATGAGCAGTTCTTC.

V gene TRBV6-6 combines with J gene TRBJ1-2, with TRBD1 matching over 9 bases. The J segment lost 8 bases and the V segment lost 2 bases, leaving 9 bases of the junction unmatched. The CDR3 runs 15 residues. CDR1 MNHNY and CDR2 SVGAGI come from the germline V gene (reference sequence). CDR3 DNA: TGTGCCAGCAGTTACGCCAGGGACAGGGCTGCGGGCTACACCTTC. This translates into CASSYARDRAAGYTF.

This clone was seen a few times. This chain uses TRBV10-3 with TRBJ2-1; 16 nucleotides align to TRBD2. After removal of 2 bases from V and 12 bases from J, the junction contained 7 bases not matched to a gene. The CDR3 is made up of 16 amino acids. The germline gives CDR1 ENHRY, CDR2 SYGVKD. In DNA form, the CDR3 reads TGTGCCATCAGTGAGCCGGGACTAGCGGGAGGGCCGGGGCAGTTCTTC. This encodes CAISEPGLAGGPGQFF.

This chain links TRBV6-4 with TRBJ2-1; D might be TRBD2 (7 bases). The CDR3 length is 16 residues. V gave up 0 bases and J gave up 12 bases, with 21 bases separating them. The V gene's germline CDR1 is MRHNA and CDR2 SNTAGT. In nucleotides, the CDR3 is TGTGCCAGCAGTGACTCCGGGCTGGGGGGGCCGCCGGTGCAGTTCTTC. Translation gives CASSDSGLGGPPVQFF.

This clone was counted ten times or more. The chain combines TRBV7-8 with TRBJ2-7; 8 bases line up with TRBD2. Germline V gene sequence: CDR1 SGHVS, CDR2 FQNEAQ. This CDR3 is built from 13 residues. Trimming cost V 6 bases and J 6 bases; bases outside gene matches: 7. Here the CDR3 reads CASSGAGEGEQYF. The CDR3 DNA is TGTGCCAGCAGTGGAGCGGGAGAAGGCGAGCAGTACTTC. The variable domain in full, with the rest retrieved from reference TRBV7-8 and TRBJ2-7, is GAGVSQSPRYKVAKRGQDVALRCDPISGHVSLFWYQQALGQGPEFLTYFQNEAQLDKSGLPSDRFFAERPEGSVSTLKIQRTQQEDSAVYLCASSGAGEGEQYFGPGTRLTVT.

This clone was seen repeatedly, ten times or more. The V and J genes are TRBV30 and TRBJ2-7; D not certain. The germline CDR1 and CDR2 sequences are GTSNPN and SVGIG (reference sequence). The length of the CDR3 is 15 residues. Deletions cut 3 bases from V and 0 bases from J, with 15 bases between. The CDR3 spells CAWSYRQTLSYEQYF. CDR3 coding DNA: TGTGCCTGGAGCTATCGGCAGACACTCTCCTACGAGCAGTACTTC.

The chain carries TRBV7-3 and TRBJ2-3, with TRBD2 matching over 9 bases. This CDR3 region has 14 residues. Germline trimming cut 5 bases from V and 6 bases from J; bases unmatched to any gene: 6. Germline values: CDR1 SGHTA, CDR2 FQGTGA. CDR3: CASSLGTSMDTQYF. The CDR3 DNA is TGTGCCAGCAGCCTAGGGACTAGCATGGATACGCAGTATTTT.

Notes on this clone: A clone one base away is much larger, so this may be a read error. The chain is built from TRBV2 and TRBJ1-1; D is perhaps TRBD1 (6 bases). Germline V gene sequence: CDR1 SNHLY, CDR2 FYNNEI. The germline V and J ends were trimmed by 2 bases and 0 bases, with 7 bases remaining between them. The CDR3 is 14 amino acids. The CDR3 DNA is TGTGCCAGCAGTGAACAGGGGATGAACACTGAAGCTTTCTTT. This codes for CASSEQGMNTEAFF.

There are many counts of this clone. The same CDR3 arises from other DNA sequences in this sample as well. The chain joins TRBV4-2 to TRBJ1-2; D is perhaps TRBD1 (6 bases). The CDR3 loop spans 15 amino acids. The V end lost 3 bases, the J end lost 5 bases, and 16 bases lay between the germline ends. CDR1 LGHNA and CDR2 YNFKEQ come from the germline V gene. CDR3 sequence reads: CASSQPGQRNYGYTF. In DNA form, the CDR3 reads TGTGCCAGCAGCCAGCCCGGACAGCGAAATTATGGCTACACCTTC.

The genes are TRBV27 and TRBJ2-1; 10 nucleotides match TRBD2. From germline, CDR1 is MNHEY and CDR2 SMNVEV (reference sequence). V gave up 6 bases and J gave up 3 bases; unmatched junction bases: 8. The CDR3 loop spans 16 amino acids. The DNA of the CDR3 is TGTGCCAGCAGCGGTAGCGGGAGGCCCATCTACAATGAGCAGTTCTTC. Its translation is CASSGSGRPIYNEQFF.

This sequence joins TRBV4-1 and TRBJ2-4; D call uncertain. The germline V gene has CDR1 MGHRA and CDR2 YSYEKL. This CDR3 spans 15 amino acids. V shed 0 bases and J shed 3 bases, with 9 bases lying between them. CDR3: CASSQDVSGKNIQYF. The DNA of the CDR3 is TGCGCCAGCAGCCAAGATGTGTCTGGCAAAAACATTCAGTACTTC.

The chain carries TRBV27 and TRBJ1-5; 7 bases align to TRBD1. This CDR3 spans 13 amino acids. The trim removed 6 bases at V and 10 bases at J, leaving 9 bases unmatched. CDR1 and CDR2 from the germline V gene are MNHEY and SMNVEV (reference sequence). The CDR3 DNA sequence: TGTGCCAGCAGCCCAACAGGGGTGCGTCCCCAGCATTTT. It codes for CASSPTGVRPQHF.